This entry lists 21 T cell receptor beta chains sequenced from one sample in a study of somatic mutations in cytotoxic T cells in rheumatoid arthritis. Generated by immunoSEQ multiplex PCR, the TCRdb table keeps only in-frame clones and is missing some. The sample records approximately 13,000 clones, just under 75% being singletons. The sequencing sample was made of CD8+ T cells sorted from blood. The origin of the receptors is a woman aged 40 to 50 in good health.

The rearrangement joins TRBV5-5 to TRBJ1-1, with 10 bases fitting TRBD1. This CDR3 comprises 15 residues. The germline gives CDR1 SGHKS, CDR2 YYEKEE (reference sequence). V was clipped by 0 bases and J by 4 bases; unmatched bases: 3. The CDR3 sequence is CASSLGWTGGTEAFF. Here the CDR3 DNA reads TGTGCCAGCAGCTTGGGGTGGACAGGGGGCACTGAAGCTTTCTTT. Supplemented by reference TRBV5-5 and TRBJ1-1, the full variable domain reads DAGVTQSPTHLIKTRGQQVTLRCSPISGHKSVSWYQQVLGQGPQFIFQYYEKEERGRGNFPDRFSARQFPNYSSELNVNALLLGDSALYLCASSLGWTGGTEAFFGQGTRLTVV.

The V and J genes are TRBV4-2 and TRBJ2-2, with D unresolved. Looked up from germline, CDR1 is LGHNA and CDR2 is YNFKEQ. With 0 bases removed from V and 2 bases from J, the gap between germline ends came to 10 bases. The CDR3 runs to 16 residues. The CDR3 reads CASSQDPRQNTGELFF. CDR3 in DNA: TGTGCCAGCAGCCAAGATCCACGCCAAAACACCGGGGAGCTGTTTTTT.

The chain is built from TRBV15 and TRBJ1-1; no firm D call. V lost 2 bases and J lost 2, with 3 bases in between. Germline values: CDR1 LNHNV, CDR2 YYDKDF (reference sequence). The CDR3 extends over 12 amino acids. CDR3 loop: CATSRPNTEAFF. CDR3 in DNA: TGTGCCACCAGCAGACCTAACACTGAAGCTTTCTTT. The whole variable domain, remainder taken from reference TRBV15 and TRBJ1-1, is DAMVIQNPRYQVTQFGKPVTLSCSQTLNHNVMYWYQQKSSQAPKLLFHYYDKDFNNEADTPDNFQSRRPNTSFCFLDIRSPGLGDTAMYLCATSRPNTEAFFGQGTRLTVV.

The J gene is TRBJ1-4, the V gene TRBV6-1; 8 bases line up with TRBD1. Germline V gene data show CDR1 as MNHNS and CDR2 as SASEGT. The CDR3 contains 14 residues. The trim removed 7 bases at V and 4 bases at J, leaving 5 bases unmatched. CDR3 amino acids: CASTGTGFNEKLFF. The DNA of the CDR3 is TGTGCCAGCACCGGGACAGGCTTTAATGAAAAACTGTTTTTT.

This clone was picked up a small number of times. The chain carries TRBV7-9 and TRBJ1-1; a weak D match, TRBD1 (5 bases). Between the trimmed V and J ends, which lost 2 bases and 7 bases, there was a span of 8 bases. Germline V gene lookup returns CDR1 SEHNR and CDR2 FQNEAQ (reference sequence). The CDR3 is made up of 12 amino acids. In DNA form, the CDR3 reads TGTGCCAGCAGCTTATCGGGGGATGAAGCTTTCTTT. It codes for CASSLSGDEAFF.

This chain joins TRBV9 and TRBJ1-1, with TRBD1 matching 8 bases. The trim removed 5 bases at V and 8 bases at J, leaving 11 bases unmatched. Per germline, CDR1 SGDLS and CDR2 YYNGEE. CDR3 size: 14 residues. The CDR3 region has the DNA TGTGCCAGCAGTCCTTCGACAGGGGAGGCCGAAGCTTTCTTT. This sequence encodes CASSPSTGEAEAFF.

The chain combines TRBV20-1 with TRBJ2-2; the match to TRBD1 covers 7 bases. The length of the CDR3 is 11 residues. V shed 6 bases and J 6 bases; nucleotides not matched to a gene: 1. From germline, CDR1 is DFQATT and CDR2 SNEGSKA (reference sequence). The CDR3, as DNA: TGCAGTGCCACAGGGGCCGGGGAGCTGTTTTTT. Its protein is CSATGAGELFF.

V usage is TRBV28 and J usage is TRBJ2-7; 9 bases align to TRBD1. Trimming cost V 4 bases and J 2 bases; bases outside gene matches: 6. The CDR3 is 15 amino acids. The germline CDR1 and CDR2 sequences are MDHEN and SYDVKM. CDR3 loop: CASSSGQGFTYEQYV. The CDR3 DNA reads TGTGCCAGCAGTTCAGGACAGGGGTTTACCTACGAGCAGTACGTC.

The CDR3, as DNA: TGTGCCAGTAGTACCCTCGAGGGCAATCAGCCCCAGCATTTT. Translated, it gives CASSTLEGNQPQHF. The gene calls are TRBV19 and TRBJ1-5; D is unresolved. Germline values: CDR1 LNHDA, CDR2 SQIVND (reference sequence). V lost 4 bases to trimming and J lost 2 bases, with 9 bases between them. The CDR3 sequence is 14 residues long.

CDR3 coding DNA: TGCGCCAGCAGCGAGGGTTTGTATGGCTACACCTTC. Translated, it gives CASSEGLYGYTF. The chain combines TRBV5-1 with TRBJ1-2, with unresolved D. The ends were cut back, 4 bases at V and 5 bases at J, with 9 bases in the middle. This CDR3 is built from 12 residues. Germline CDR1 reads SGHRS; CDR2 reads YFSETQ.

This chain joins TRBV19 and TRBJ1-1, with a weak D call TRBD1 (6 bases). Germline-derived CDR1 and CDR2 are LNHDA and SQIVND (reference sequence). The V end was cut by 5 bases, the J end by 1 base, with 20 bases between. The CDR3 loop spans 17 amino acids. This CDR3 reads CASSYVRRTDPNTEAFF. The CDR3 DNA sequence: TGTGCCAGTAGTTACGTTCGTAGGACAGATCCGAACACTGAAGCTTTCTTT.

The CDR3 sequence: CASSPDRGHQPQHF. In nucleotides, the CDR3 is TGTGCCAGCAGCCCCGACAGGGGGCATCAGCCCCAGCATTTT. The V gene is TRBV7-8, the J gene TRBJ1-5; 10 bases map to TRBD1. The ends lost 5 bases at V and 5 bases at J; junction bases unmatched: 3. The CDR3 is 14 residues long. CDR1 is SGHVS, CDR2 FQNEAQ, per germline. Full variable domain (missing parts from reference TRBV7-8 and TRBJ1-5): GAGVSQSPRYKVAKRGQDVALRCDPISGHVSLFWYQQALGQGPEFLTYFQNEAQLDKSGLPSDRFFAERPEGSVSTLKIQRTQQEDSAVYLCASSPDRGHQPQHFGDGTRLSIL.

The chain links TRBV28 to TRBJ2-7; 13 nucleotides align to TRBD2. This CDR3 spans 16 amino acids. V lost 9 bases and J lost 7; bases outside the gene matches: 15. From germline, CDR1 is MDHEN and CDR2 SYDVKM. The CDR3 region is CASLDLGLAGPLEQYF. The CDR3 DNA is TGTGCCAGTCTCGATTTGGGACTAGCGGGACCTCTTGAGCAGTACTTC.

CDR3 sequence reads: CASSPSESSGANVLTF. The DNA of the CDR3 is TGTGCCAGCTCCCCTTCGGAGTCTTCTGGGGCCAACGTCCTGACTTTC. This chain links TRBV18 with TRBJ2-6, with D unresolved. The CDR3 extends over 16 amino acids. V was cut by 6 bases and J by 1 base, with 13 bases left in between. Germline V gene lookup returns CDR1 KGHSH and CDR2 LQKENI.

This clone was found once. V usage is TRBV27 and J usage is TRBJ2-2, with a weak D call TRBD2 (5 bases). This CDR3 is 14 amino acids long. Trimming removed 6 bases at V and 6 bases at J, with 14 bases between. Per germline, CDR1 MNHEY and CDR2 SMNVEV (reference sequence). The CDR3, as DNA: TGTGCCAGCAGCTTTGAGGGTGGGGCCGGGGAGCTGTTTTTT. It codes for CASSFEGGAGELFF.

V gene TRBV5-1 combines with J gene TRBJ1-4, with TRBD1 matching over 7 bases. Trimming at V came to 2 bases and at J to 0 bases, leaving 1 base not matched to a gene. CDR3 length equals 15 residues. Germline CDR1 SGHRS, CDR2 YFSETQ. CDR3 in amino acids: CASSFGTATNEKLFF. The CDR3 region has the DNA TGCGCCAGCAGCTTCGGGACAGCAACTAATGAAAAACTGTTTTTT. Full variable domain (outside the CDR3, taken from reference TRBV5-1 and TRBJ1-4): KAGVTQTPRYLIKTRGQQVTLSCSPISGHRSVSWYQQTPGQGLQFLFEYFSETQRNKGNFPGRFSGRQFSNSRSEMNVSTLELGDSALYLCASSFGTATNEKLFFGSGTQLSVL.

The rearrangement links TRBV28 to TRBJ1-2; D gene uncertain. V was clipped by 6 bases and J by 6 bases, with 11 bases between them. This CDR3 region has 12 residues. The germline gives CDR1 MDHEN, CDR2 SYDVKM. The CDR3 region is CASSRKQNGYTF. Here the CDR3 DNA reads TGTGCCAGCAGCCGAAAACAAAATGGCTACACCTTC.

The CDR3 DNA reads TGTGCCAGCAGTGAATCCCAGGGTAACGGCTACACCTTC. Protein: CASSESQGNGYTF. The chain couples TRBV6-1 to TRBJ1-2; D might be TRBD1 (5 bases). In germline, CDR1 is MNHNS, CDR2 SASEGT. Trimming cost V 2 bases and J 8 bases, with 12 bases left between them. CDR3 length equals 13 residues.

In its sample, this clone was seen a few times. This chain links TRBV28 with TRBJ2-2; no clear D gene. CDR1 is MDHEN, CDR2 SYDVKM, per germline. The CDR3 covers 14 residues. Trimming shortened V by 4 bases and J by 3 bases, and 9 bases separated the two germline ends. CDR3 region: CASSSFRDTGELFF. In DNA, the CDR3 is TGTGCCAGCAGTTCCTTCCGCGACACCGGGGAGCTGTTTTTT.

V gene TRBV5-6 combines with J gene TRBJ1-1; no reliable D call. V lost 0 bases to trimming and J lost 1 base, with 10 bases between them. The CDR3 consists of 15 residues. In germline, CDR1 is SGHDT, CDR2 YYEEEE. CDR3 in DNA: TGTGCCAGCAGCTTGGACTTAGACGGGAACACTGAAGCTTTCTTT. This encodes CASSLDLDGNTEAFF.

The rearrangement links TRBV13 to TRBJ1-2; D call uncertain. Per germline, CDR1 PRHDT and CDR2 FYEKMQ (reference sequence). The CDR3 sequence is 13 residues long. V lost 7 bases, J lost 5 bases, and 14 bases lay in between. CDR3 sequence: CASTGEGRYGYTF. The CDR3 DNA follows: TGTGCCAGCACGGGCGAAGGGCGTTATGGCTACACCTTC.